The 12 T cell receptor beta chains given below trace back to one sample, sequenced in a study of identical twins. TCRdb re-derived calls from the 5' RACE reads in MiXCR, one entry per CDR3 protein. The repertoire holds about 240,000 distinct CDR3 sequences, about 11% seen once, with 10% in the top ten. The sequenced sample was memory T cells sorted from blood. Receptors originate from a man aged 50 to 60 in good health.

This clonotype was observed at least ten times. The CDR3 sequence: CSAREGRYTDTQYF. In DNA form, the CDR3 reads TGCAGTGCTAGAGAAGGCCGGTACACAGATACGCAGTATTTT. The V call is TRBV20-1, the J call TRBJ2-3, with D unresolved. This CDR3 comprises 14 residues. V was clipped by 0 bases and J by 2 bases, with 9 bases between them. Germline V CDR1 and CDR2: DFQATT, SNEGSKA (reference sequence).

The sample holds many counts of this clonotype. This rearrangement joins TRBV28 to TRBJ2-7; no clear D. The germline gives CDR1 MDHEN, CDR2 SYDVKM. V gave up 8 bases and J gave up 5 bases, with 13 bases separating them. This CDR3 is 12 amino acids long. The CDR3 region has the DNA TGTGCCAGCCAAGAGGAAAAGGACGAGCAGTACTTC. Protein sequence: CASQEEKDEQYF.

This clonotype appeared many times. A read error may account for a junction end that differs from germline. This sequence joins TRBV9 and TRBJ1-5; 10 positions agree with TRBD1. This CDR3 has 13 amino acids. Germline-derived CDR1 and CDR2 are SGDLS and YYNGEE. The CDR3 region is CASSDILTGGLTF. CDR3 nucleotides: TGTGCCAGCAGCGATATACTGACAGGGGGCCTTACTTTT.

The rearrangement links TRBV20-1 to TRBJ1-1; D is ambiguous. Germline CDR1 DFQATT, CDR2 SNEGSKA (reference sequence). The CDR3 runs 13 residues. V was cut by 5 bases and J by 4 bases, with 14 bases left in between. The CDR3: CSADGTVPTEAFF. The CDR3 region has the DNA TGCAGTGCTGACGGAACAGTACCCACTGAAGCTTTCTTT.

This clonotype was recorded at least ten times. This chain joins TRBV5-1 and TRBJ2-3; D is possibly TRBD1 (5 bases). V dropped 4 bases and J dropped 2 bases, with 11 bases sitting between them. The CDR3 has 14 amino acids. CDR1 is SGHRS, CDR2 YFSETQ, per germline. In DNA form, the CDR3 reads TGCGCCAGCAGCAGGGGTCTTATCACAGATACGCAGTATTTT. Its protein product is CASSRGLITDTQYF.

The J gene is TRBJ1-1, the V gene TRBV5-4; D perhaps matches TRBD1 (6 bases). Per the germline V gene, CDR1 is SGHNT and CDR2 is YYREEE (reference sequence). V lost 4 bases to trimming and J lost 5 bases, with 12 bases between them. CDR3 length: 13 residues. In DNA form, the CDR3 reads TGTGCCAGCAGCCATCTAACAGGGACTGAAGCTTTCTTT. Its translation: CASSHLTGTEAFF.

This clonotype was detected many times. The chain is built from TRBV20-1 and TRBJ2-1; TRBD2 is a possible D gene (6 bases). Germline CDR1 is DFQATT and CDR2 is SNEGSKA (reference sequence). Trimming cost V 6 bases and J 9 bases, with 15 bases left between them. The CDR3 is 12 amino acids. The CDR3 loop reads CSARSPGSEQFF. The CDR3 bases are TGCAGTGCCAGATCTCCCGGGAGTGAGCAGTTCTTC.

J is TRBJ2-2 and V is TRBV11-3, with TRBD1 matching 8 bases. In germline, CDR1 is SGHNT, CDR2 YENEEA. V was pared by 6 bases and J by 2 bases, with 5 bases of the junction left unmatched. CDR3 size: 15 residues. The CDR3 is CASRGQGTNTGELFF. CDR3 DNA: TGTGCCAGCAGAGGACAGGGAACAAACACCGGGGAGCTGTTTTTT.

This clonotype occurred a few times. The rearrangement links TRBV7-6 to TRBJ2-5; a possible D gene is TRBD2 (6 bases). Trimming pared 5 bases from V and 0 bases from J, leaving 16 bases between. The CDR3 contains 16 residues. The germline CDR1 and CDR2 sequences are SGHVS and FNYEAQ. The CDR3 reads CASSPVGAGYQETQYF. CDR3 nucleotides: TGTGCCAGCAGCCCGGTTGGGGCGGGGTACCAAGAGACCCAGTACTTC.

A word on this clonotype: This could be a read error, since a much larger clone is one nucleotide away. The gene calls are TRBV2 and TRBJ2-7; D unclear. Deletions cut 4 bases from V and 6 bases from J, with 4 bases between. Germline assignment: CDR1 SNHLY and CDR2 FYNNEI. The CDR3 contains 10 residues. In nucleotides, the CDR3 is TGTGCCAGCAGTGTTCTCGAGCAGTACTTC. This encodes CASSVLEQYF.

This clonotype was recorded a few times. The chain has TRBV29-1 and TRBJ2-5; 7 nucleotides agree with TRBD1. The CDR3 length is 13 residues. V lost 4 bases and J lost 4; bases outside the gene matches: 6. CDR1 is SQVTM and CDR2 is ANQGSEA in the germline V gene. CDR3 sequence: CSVGTGSGETQYF. CDR3 bases: TGCAGCGTTGGGACAGGCAGTGGAGAGACCCAGTACTTC.

This clonotype was picked up many times. The rearrangement joins TRBV10-3 to TRBJ1-1; TRBD1 matches at 8 bases. This CDR3 has 14 amino acids. CDR1 and CDR2 (germline): ENHRY, SYGVKD. V gave up 6 bases and J gave up 5 bases; unmatched junction bases: 8. The CDR3 loop is CAISQGARETEAFF. Here the CDR3 DNA reads TGTGCCATCAGCCAGGGGGCGCGGGAGACTGAAGCTTTCTTT.